This T cell receptor (beta chain) was observed in a study of blood T cell repertoires in COVID-19. On the study more broadly: The samples span acute and convalescent COVID-19 from the United States, Italy and Spain.

V lost 1 base and J 0 bases, leaving 25 bases between the germline ends. CDR3 length: 21 residues. Germline CDR1 reads KGHSH; CDR2 reads LQKENI. Methods used by the authors: Reference gene primer amplification gave estimated nucleated cell counts. Sequencing used immunoSEQ multiplex PCR; TCRdb keeps in-frame clones, though not all of them. V and J calls and clone size come straight from that table; D and trimming were deduced from the DNA. The data contain fewer than 350,000 clones, 75% to 90% of them singletons. Donors in Cohort 3 counted as recovered after two negative PCRs, clearance, or symptom resolution.

This TCR was sampled from a man aged 55 to 69 who had recovered from COVID-19. The sequenced sample was PBMCs or T cells enriched from blood (not recorded which). The chain combines TRBV18 with TRBJ1-3; D is undetermined. CDR3 amino acids: CASSPRLRYREQEYSGNTIYF. The CDR3 DNA follows: TGTGCCAGCTCACCACGGTTAAGGTATCGCGAGCAGGAATACTCTGGAAACACCATATATTTT.